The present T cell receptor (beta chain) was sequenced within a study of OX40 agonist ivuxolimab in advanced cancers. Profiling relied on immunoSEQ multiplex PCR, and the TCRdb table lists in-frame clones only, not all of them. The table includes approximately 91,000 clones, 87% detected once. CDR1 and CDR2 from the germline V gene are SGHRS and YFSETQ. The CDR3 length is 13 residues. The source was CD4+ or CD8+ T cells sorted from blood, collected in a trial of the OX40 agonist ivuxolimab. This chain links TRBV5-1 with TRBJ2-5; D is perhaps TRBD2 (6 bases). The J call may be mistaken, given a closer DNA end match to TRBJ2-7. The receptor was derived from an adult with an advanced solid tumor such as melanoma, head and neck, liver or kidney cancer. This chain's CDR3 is CASRLGGGSEQYF. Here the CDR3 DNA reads TGCGCCAGCAGGCTGGGGGGTGGTTCCGAGCAGTACTTC.